This T cell receptor (beta chain) stems from a study of blood T cell repertoires in COVID-19. Across the study: T cells, B-cell-depleted T cells, or PBMCs supplied cDNA or gDNA.

Germline trimming cut 10 bases from V and 3 bases from J; bases unmatched to any gene: 5. This CDR3 is built from 12 residues. Germline lookup yields CDR1 MDHEN and CDR2 SYDVKM. In the study's own analysis: Estimates of nucleated cell counts were drawn from the amplification of reference gene primers. TCRdb's copy holds only in-frame clones and misses some; the assay was immunoSEQ multiplex PCR. V, J and clone size are those of that table, while D and trimming were read from the DNA. The table has 200,000 to 300,000 clones, 80% to 85% seen once. This sequence was found in a woman between 18 and 29 years old with acute or convalescent COVID-19. The chain uses TRBV28 and TRBJ1-1; 7 nucleotides match TRBD1. Sequenced sample: peripheral blood. Here the CDR3 reads CATGQVHTEAFF. The CDR3 region has the DNA TGTGCCACCGGACAGGTTCACACTGAAGCTTTCTTT.